The entry below describes one T cell receptor beta chain. These data belong to a study of cytomegalovirus exposure and HLA in healthy donors. The primer mix had 60 Vbeta and 13 Jbeta primers. The protocol was immunoSEQ multiplex PCR, while the TCRdb copy is restricted to in-frame clones and leaves out a portion. Here the sample spans about 190,000 clones, roughly 76% being singletons. This TCR derives from a young woman in good health and CMV-seropositive. Sequencing was done on a sample of PBMCs.

Here the CDR3 reads CASSVASKFAGELFF. In DNA, the CDR3 is TGTGCCAGCAGCGTAGCTAGTAAGTTCGCCGGGGAGCTGTTTTTT. V and J are TRBV9 and TRBJ2-2; D gene ambiguous. The germline V gene has CDR1 SGDLS and CDR2 YYNGEE. The germline V and J ends were trimmed by 0 bases and 6 bases, with 12 bases remaining between them. The CDR3 loop spans 15 amino acids.